This is a list of T cell receptor beta chains from one sample in a study of cytomegalovirus exposure and HLA in healthy donors. The repertoire was sequenced with immunoSEQ multiplex PCR; TCRdb's copy has only in-frame clones and lacks some. This table has 200,000 to 250,000 clones, 60% to 80% appearing once. The sequenced sample was PBMCs. The source is a male donor in good health and CMV-seronegative. Both conserved end residues are part of each CDR3. Fields, in order: clone size, D gene, V gene, J gene, CDR3 protein, CDR3 DNA. D genes are given only for firm matches. The listing skips clone size in some rows; elsewhere it reads once, few, many or a size class.

size: -
D: TRBD1
V: TRBV5-1
J: TRBJ2-5
CDR3: CASSRTGAETQYF
DNA: TGCGCCAGCAGCCGGACAGGGGCGGAGACCCAGTACTTC

size: -
D: -
V: TRBV28
J: TRBJ1-5
CDR3: CASSLRLAGAGNQPQHF
DNA: TGTGCCAGCAGTTTACGGTTGGCAGGGGCAGGGAATCAGCCCCAGCATTTT

size: -
D: -
V: TRBV2
J: TRBJ2-1
CDR3: CASSENAGNLDLREQFF
DNA: TGTGCCAGCAGTGAAAACGCGGGTAACTTGGATTTGCGTGAGCAGTTCTTC

size: -
D: -
V: TRBV29-1
J: TRBJ1-2
CDR3: CSVLRSGGGDYGYTF
DNA: TGCAGCGTCCTACGATCGGGGGGGGGAGACTATGGCTACACCTTC

size: -
D: -
V: TRBV11-3
J: TRBJ2-5
CDR3: CASSEGGSKRTQYF
DNA: TGTGCCAGCAGTGAGGGAGGTAGCAAGAGGACCCAGTACTTC

size: -
D: TRBD1
V: TRBV9
J: TRBJ1-2
CDR3: CANLRMTPGQGTYGYTF
DNA: TGTGCCAACCTTAGAATGACGCCGGGACAGGGGACCTATGGCTACACCTTC

size: -
D: TRBD1
V: TRBV29-1
J: TRBJ1-2
CDR3: CSVESGGLSRYGYTF
DNA: TGCAGCGTTGAATCAGGGGGCCTTTCCCGCTATGGCTACACCTTC

size: few
D: -
V: TRBV10-3
J: TRBJ1-1
CDR3: CAISEVQLNTEAFF
DNA: TGTGCCATCAGTGAGGTCCAATTGAACACTGAAGCTTTCTTT

size: -
D: TRBD1
V: TRBV29-1
J: TRBJ1-1
CDR3: CSAETGVNTEAFF
DNA: TGCAGCGCTGAAACAGGGGTCAACACTGAAGCTTTCTTT

size: -
D: -
V: TRBV28
J: TRBJ2-5
CDR3: CASSFVYEETQYF
DNA: TGTGCCAGCAGTTTCGTCTACGAAGAGACCCAGTACTTC

size: few
D: -
V: TRBV28
J: TRBJ1-5
CDR3: CASSLVTASQPQHF
DNA: TGTGCCAGCAGTTTAGTAACAGCTTCCCAGCCCCAGCATTTT

size: -
D: TRBD1
V: TRBV5-6
J: TRBJ2-3
CDR3: CASSGGQGRLSTDTQYF
DNA: TGTGCCAGCAGCGGGGGACAGGGACGATTGAGCACAGATACGCAGTATTTT

size: -
D: TRBD2
V: TRBV7-9
J: TRBJ2-1
CDR3: CASSRAGGRSNEQFF
DNA: TGTGCCAGCAGTCGGGCGGGCGGGAGGTCCAATGAGCAGTTCTTC

size: -
D: TRBD2
V: TRBV28
J: TRBJ2-2
CDR3: CASSLMGGRTGELFF
DNA: TGTGCCAGCAGTTTAATGGGGGGGAGGACCGGGGAGCTGTTTTTT

size: -
D: -
V: TRBV28
J: TRBJ1-1
CDR3: CASSLQPANTEAFF
DNA: TGTGCCAGCAGTTTACAGCCAGCGAACACTGAAGCTTTCTTC

size: -
D: -
V: TRBV20-1
J: TRBJ1-1
CDR3: CSAREAVEAFF
DNA: TGCAGTGCTAGAGAGGCAGTTGAAGCTTTCTTT

size: few
D: -
V: TRBV5-4
J: TRBJ1-1
CDR3: CASSSVAGGIEAFF
DNA: TGTGCCAGCAGCTCGGTCGCGGGGGGAATTGAAGCTTTCTTT

size: once
D: TRBD1
V: TRBV5-8
J: TRBJ2-5
CDR3: CASSLGKQGALGETQYF
DNA: TGTGCCAGCAGCTTGGGGAAACAGGGGGCGCTGGGGGAGACCCAGTACTTC

size: -
D: -
V: TRBV10-3
J: TRBJ2-2
CDR3: CAISGSLDTGELFF
DNA: TGTGCCATCAGTGGGAGCCTGGACACCGGGGAGCTGTTTTTT

size: -
D: TRBD1
V: TRBV18
J: TRBJ2-1
CDR3: CASSGTGGNEQFF
DNA: TGTGCCAGCTCAGGGACAGGGGGCAATGAGCAGTTCTTC

size: few
D: -
V: TRBV5-1
J: TRBJ1-5
CDR3: CASSLVPYQPQHF
DNA: TGCGCCAGCAGCTTGGTTCCCTATCAGCCCCAGCATTTT

size: -
D: -
V: TRBV28
J: TRBJ2-6
CDR3: CASSLPPGSGANVLTF
DNA: TGTGCCAGCAGTTTACCCCCCGGGTCTGGGGCCAACGTCCTGACTTTC